This T cell receptor beta chain comes out of a study of blood T cell repertoires in COVID-19. About the research overall: COVID-19 samples collected from the United States, Italy and Spain covered acute and convalescent phases. T cells, B-cell-depleted T cells, or PBMCs provided the cDNA or gDNA that served as material.

Authors' processing steps: Amplification of reference gene primers provided the estimated nucleated cell counts. Here immunoSEQ multiplex PCR was the method, and the copy in TCRdb shows in-frame clones only, minus some. V and J calls plus clone size are reproduced from that table; the DNA served to infer D and trimming. The table has 100,000 to 150,000 clones, around four fifths seen once. The CDR3 length is 18 residues. Germline loops: CDR1 SEHNR, CDR2 FQNEAQ (reference sequence). V gave up 3 bases and J gave up 6 bases; unmatched junction bases: 13. The origin of this receptor is a human donor in a cohort sampled during active COVID-19. V is TRBV7-9 and J is TRBJ1-4, with 10 bases identical to TRBD1. The sequenced material came from peripheral blood. CDR3 sequence: CASSFSGSMGQGYEKLFF. CDR3 nucleotides: TGTGCCAGCAGCTTTAGCGGATCAATGGGACAGGGGTATGAAAAACTGTTTTTT.